The rows below give T cell receptor beta chains drawn from one sample of a study of immune characterization of retroperitoneal liposarcoma. TCRdb analysed the PCR reads with MiXCR anew, one entry per CDR3 protein. The sample has approximately 3,100 distinct CDR3 sequences; roughly 29% are singletons. Sample: tumor tissue. The receptors derive from a female donor with retroperitoneal liposarcoma. The CDR3 runs from the conserved cysteine through the conserved F or W. The D gene is left open where the match is weak. Clone sizes are given selectively: once, few, many, or a class where the clone is expanded.

TRBJ2-6 medium-sized - TRBV6-1 TGTGCCAGCAAGCAGGGGTCCGCTGGGGCCAACGTCCTGACTTTC CASKQGSAGANVLTF
TRBJ1-6 few - TRBV6-5 TGTGCCAGCAGTTACTCAGGGGGAAGTGCTTCACCCCTCCACTTT CASSYSGGSASPLHF
TRBJ2-7 few TRBD2 TRBV6-6 TGTGCCAGCAGTAGACTAGCGGGGAACAATGAGCAGTACTTC CASSRLAGNNEQYF
TRBJ2-7 medium-sized TRBD2 TRBV6-1 TGTGCCAGCAGTGACCTCCGGGTAGCGGGAGTCGAGCAGTACTTC CASSDLRVAGVEQYF
TRBJ2-3 - - TRBV7-2 TGTGCCAGCAGCTTAGTAGGGTGGGAGCAGTATTTT CASSLVGWEQYF
TRBJ2-7 medium-sized TRBD1 TRBV25-1 TGTGCCAGCAGTGATCGGACAGGGACCTCCTACGAGCAGTACTTC CASSDRTGTSYEQYF
TRBJ2-5 few TRBD2 TRBV7-7 TGTGCCAGCAGCTCAGGACTAGCCGGGGAGACCCAGTACTTC CASSSGLAGETQYF
TRBJ2-1 few TRBD2 TRBV4-1 TGCGCCAGCAGCCAAGAAGCTAGCGGGAGATTGGGAGAGACCCAGTTCTTC CASSQEASGRLGETQFF
TRBJ2-7 - - TRBV7-2 TGTGCCAGCAGCTTAGTGCGAGAAGCCGAGCAGTACTTC CASSLVREAEQYF
TRBJ2-3 - TRBD1 TRBV12-3/TRBV12-4 TGTGCCAGCAGCCAAACAGGGGTCACAGATACGCAGTATTTT CASSQTGVTDTQYF
TRBJ2-1 - TRBD2 TRBV11-1 TGTGCCAGCAGCGTCCGAAGCGGGAGCCCTCGGCTTGAGCAGTTCTTC CASSVRSGSPRLEQFF
TRBJ2-7 few TRBD2 TRBV9 TGTGCCAGCAGCGTAGGCGTCAGCGGGAGGGCCTACGAGCAGTACTTC CASSVGVSGRAYEQYF
TRBJ2-3 - TRBD2 TRBV18 TGTGCCAGCTCACCACCTTCTAGCGGGAGGGGCACAGATACGCAGTATTTT CASSPPSSGRGTDTQYF
TRBJ2-7 few - TRBV4-1 TGCGCCAGCAGCCAGGGCCGTGTCGAGGGGTACTTC CASSQGRVEGYF
TRBJ2-7 many - TRBV6-8 TGTGCCAGCAGTAGCATCCGGGACTCCAGCTACGAGCAGTACTTC CASSSIRDSSYEQYF
TRBJ2-1 - - TRBV27 TGTGCCAGCAGTCTGACCTCTAACTCCTACGAGCAGTTCTTC CASSLTSNSYEQFF
TRBJ2-1 - - TRBV6-1 TGTGCCAGCAGGGAGGGGAGCTACGAGCAGTTCTTC CASREGSYEQFF
TRBJ2-7 medium-sized TRBD1 TRBV12-3/TRBV12-4 TGTGCCAGCACCACCGGGACAGGTTCCTACGAGCAGTACTTC CASTTGTGSYEQYF
TRBJ2-2 once - TRBV6-4 TGTGCCAGCAGCACAGGGACTAACACCGGGGAGCTGTTTTTT CASSTGTNTGELFF
TRBJ2-1 once TRBD1 TRBV12-3/TRBV12-4 TGTGCCAGCAGTTACCGACAGGGTGGCTCCTACAATGAGCAGTTCTTC CASSYRQGGSYNEQFF
TRBJ2-1 - TRBD1 TRBV7-2 TGTGCCAGCGGCCCACAGGGGGGAGTTTGGAATGAGCAGTTCTTC CASGPQGGVWNEQFF
TRBJ2-1 medium-sized - TRBV5-1 TGCGCCAGCAGCGCGGGTATCGGGACTGGCCCGGGGGAGCAGTTCTTC CASSAGIGTGPGEQFF
TRBJ2-1 - TRBD2 TRBV6-8 TGTGCCAGCAGCGTTAGCGGGAGGGGCGATGAGCAGTTCTTC CASSVSGRGDEQFF
TRBJ2-1 few TRBD1 TRBV6-1 TGTGCCAGCAGTCGGCCGGGACAGGGGTCCTACGAGCAGTTCTTC CASSRPGQGSYEQFF
TRBJ2-4 large TRBD1 TRBV10-1 TGCGCCAGCAGTGAGTTCGGACAGGGGACGCCAAAGCTTAAAAACATTCAGTACTTC CASSEFGQGTPKLKNIQYF
TRBJ2-7 medium-sized TRBD2 TRBV4-1 TGCGCCAGCAGCCAAGTAGGCGGACTAGCGGGAGGGAGTAGCTCCTACAATGAGCAGTACTTC CASSQVGGLAGGSSSYNEQYF
TRBJ2-5 - - TRBV28 TGTGCCAGCACTCCAGGGTACCAAGAGACCCAGTACTTC CASTPGYQETQYF
TRBJ2-3 - TRBD2 TRBV6-1 TGTGCCAGCAGTCTTAGCGGGGGGGCATCAGATACGCAGTATTTT CASSLSGGASDTQYF
TRBJ1-5 many - TRBV6-1 TGTGCCAGCAGTGTCCTCAGGGGTATCCTCCCAATGGGTGTCCAGCATTTT CASSVLRGILPMGVQHF
TRBJ2-1 large TRBD1 TRBV11-3 TGTGCCAGCAGCCACCAAGACAGGGGGAATGAGCAGTTCTTC CASSHQDRGNEQFF
TRBJ1-3 - - TRBV6-1 TGTGCCAGCAGTGAAGGGGCATTCAGTGGAAACACCATATATTTT CASSEGAFSGNTIYF
TRBJ1-1 - - TRBV14 TGTGCCAGCAGCCTTAGGACTCTCACTGAAGCTTTCTTT CASSLRTLTEAFF
TRBJ2-7 medium-sized TRBD2 TRBV6-1 TGTGCCAGCAGTGACCCGGGACTAGCGGGGACTTACTCCTACAATGAGCAGTACTTC CASSDPGLAGTYSYNEQYF
TRBJ2-1 many TRBD2 TRBV12-3/TRBV12-4 TGTGCCACCTCTCCCCCCGCTAGCGGGAACAATGAGCAGTTCTTC CATSPPASGNNEQFF
TRBJ2-2 medium-sized TRBD2 TRBV5-3 TGTGCCAGAAGCTCAATCCATAGCGGGAGGGCTTATCCGAACACCGGGGAGCTGTTTTTT CARSSIHSGRAYPNTGELFF
TRBJ2-1 once - TRBV4-1 TGCGCCAGCAGCCAAGATAGGGGGTTTGGGTCCTACAATGAGCAGTTCTTC CASSQDRGFGSYNEQFF
TRBJ2-7 medium-sized - TRBV6-1 TGTGCCAGCAGTCCTTCCGCTTACTCCTACGAGCAGTACTTC CASSPSAYSYEQYF
TRBJ2-7 few - TRBV6-1 TGTGCCAGCAGTGCCTTAGAAGGGGTCCCCTACGAGCAGTACTTC CASSALEGVPYEQYF
TRBJ2-7 medium-sized - TRBV12-3/TRBV12-4 TGTGCCAGCAGTGCGTCGGGAGCCTACGAGCAGTACTTC CASSASGAYEQYF
TRBJ1-2 medium-sized - TRBV7-6 TGTGCCAGCAGCGCCAGTCCCAGGCAGGGTGATGGCTACACCTTC CASSASPRQGDGYTF
TRBJ2-3 - TRBD2 TRBV11-2 TGTGCCAGCAGCCTCACGAGGACTAGCGGGAGGTTCCGGGGAGATACGCAGTATTTT CASSLTRTSGRFRGDTQYF
TRBJ2-1 - TRBD2 TRBV6-1 TGTGCCAGCAGTTTCAGCGGGGGGGCAAACAATGAGCAGTTCTTC CASSFSGGANNEQFF
TRBJ2-1 medium-sized - TRBV6-1 TGTGCCAGCGCAGAGCAGTTCTTC CASAEQFF
TRBJ2-3 - TRBD1 TRBV27 TGTGCCAGCAGAAGGACAGGGGGATTAACAGATACGCAGTATTTT CASRRTGGLTDTQYF
TRBJ2-1 - - TRBV10-2 TGCGCCAGCAGTGAGTCGACTAACAACTACGAGCAGTTCTTC CASSESTNNYEQFF
TRBJ2-3 few - TRBV5-6 TGTGCCAGCAGCTTTCCGAGCACAGATACGCAGTATTTT CASSFPSTDTQYF
TRBJ2-3 - TRBD2 TRBV6-8 TGTGCCAGCAGTTACTTACGGGAGGCCAGCACAGATACGCAGTATTTT CASSYLREASTDTQYF
TRBJ2-1 few TRBD1 TRBV6-6 TGTGCCAGCAGTTACGGACAGGGGGGTGTTAATGAGCAGTTCTTC CASSYGQGGVNEQFF